Listed below are T cell receptor beta chains from one sample, sequenced in a study of post-analysis software for immune sequencing data. A single record per CDR3 protein comes from TCRdb applying MiXCR to the PCR reads. The sample has about 540,000 distinct CDR3 sequences, roughly 34% seen once; the top ten hold 6%. The sample consisted of blood. The receptor source for this set is a girl aged 2-17 years with multiple sclerosis. CDR3s include the opening cysteine and the closing phenylalanine or tryptophan. The D gene is left open where the match is weak. A clone size is listed for some rows: how often the clone was seen (once, few, many), or a class if it is expanded.

clone size,J gene,V gene,D gene,CDR3 DNA,CDR3 protein
.,TRBJ2-1,TRBV5-5,.,TGTGCCAGTTACAGTAGGGGGGTTAATGAGCAGTTCTTC,CASYSRGVNEQFF
.,TRBJ2-3,TRBV5-5,TRBD1,TGTGCCAGCAGACCAACAGGGGGCACGGATACGCAGTATTTT,CASRPTGGTDTQYF
.,TRBJ2-6,TRBV20-1,TRBD1,TGCAGTGCTAGACCCCGGGGACAGGGAATTTCTGGGGCCAACGTCCTGACTTTC,CSARPRGQGISGANVLTF
few,TRBJ2-6,TRBV7-2,.,TGTGCCAGCAGCCCCCGACCGTTCTCTGGGGCCAACGTCCTGACTTTC,CASSPRPFSGANVLTF
.,TRBJ2-7,TRBV9,TRBD2,TGTGCCAGCAGCAGGTCTAGCGGGGCCTACGAGCAGTACTTC,CASSRSSGAYEQYF
few,TRBJ2-2,TRBV5-1,.,TGCGCCAGCAGACAGGGATCGGTCACCGGGGAGCTGTTTTTT,CASRQGSVTGELFF
.,TRBJ1-1,TRBV4-1,.,TGCACCAGCAGCCTACGACAGGACACTGAAGCTTTCTTT,CTSSLRQDTEAFF
few,TRBJ2-3,TRBV29-1,TRBD2,TGCAGCGTTCGACTAGCTGCAGATACGCAGTATTTT,CSVRLAADTQYF
few,TRBJ1-2,TRBV28,.,TGTGCCAGCAGTTTATGGAAAAGATCTAACTATGGCTACACCTTC,CASSLWKRSNYGYTF
few,TRBJ1-5,TRBV20-1,TRBD1,TGCAGTGCTCATGACAGGGGGCGAAGTCAGCCCCAGCATTTT,CSAHDRGRSQPQHF
.,TRBJ2-1,TRBV7-3,.,TGTGCCAGCAGCTTAAGCGGGCTGGATGAGCAGTTCTTC,CASSLSGLDEQFF
once,TRBJ1-2,TRBV7-9,.,TGTGCCAGCAACTTACAAAGGGTATCTGGCTACACCTTC,CASNLQRVSGYTF
.,TRBJ1-5,TRBV7-3,.,TGTGCCAGCAGCTCAGAAATGGGTCAGCCCCAGCATTTT,CASSSEMGQPQHF
few,TRBJ2-3,TRBV6-5,TRBD2,TGTGCCAGCAGCTACCGAATTAGCGGGGGGACGAGCACAGATACGCAGTATTTT,CASSYRISGGTSTDTQYF
many,TRBJ1-6,TRBV7-6,.,TGTGCCAGCAGCTTAAAAACTACTCCAGGGGTACATAATTCACCCCTCCACTTT,CASSLKTTPGVHNSPLHF
few,TRBJ1-5,TRBV7-9,.,TGTGCCAGCAGCTTAGGGCAGGGAGGGATTCAGCCCCAGCATTTT,CASSLGQGGIQPQHF
few,TRBJ2-3,TRBV5-1,.,TGCGCCAGCAGCAAAGGAGAGAGCACAGATACGCAGTATTTT,CASSKGESTDTQYF
.,TRBJ2-7,TRBV7-3,.,TGTGCCAGCAGCTTAAGTATGGGGAGCTCCTACGAGCAGTACTTC,CASSLSMGSSYEQYF
few,TRBJ1-2,TRBV9,.,TGTGCCAGCAGCGTAGCTACGGGGAACTATGGCTACACCTTC,CASSVATGNYGYTF
few,TRBJ2-7,TRBV5-1,TRBD1,TGTGCCAGCAGCTTAGGAACAGGGGTCACCTACGAGCAGTACTTC,CASSLGTGVTYEQYF
.,TRBJ1-1,TRBV6-6,.,TGTGCCAGCACCAGAGGGACCTCGGGCACTGAAGCTTTCTTT,CASTRGTSGTEAFF
few,TRBJ2-3,TRBV4-1,TRBD1,TGCGCCAGCAGCCAAGATCCAGCAGGGGGCGGGGATACGCAGTATTTT,CASSQDPAGGGDTQYF
.,TRBJ2-1,TRBV19,TRBD2,TGTGCCAGTAGTGTCGCCCCGGGAGGGCAGTTCTTC,CASSVAPGGQFF
.,TRBJ1-5,TRBV7-2,TRBD1,TGTGCCAGCAGCTTAAAGGGGACAGGAGGCAATCAGCCCCAGCATTTT,CASSLKGTGGNQPQHF
.,TRBJ1-1,TRBV6-5,.,TGTGCCAGCAGTGCCTTCGACACTGAAGCTTTCTTT,CASSAFDTEAFF
once,TRBJ2-5,TRBV5-1,.,TGCGCCAGCAACTTGGTCGCGGCCGAAATAGAGACCCAGTACTTC,CASNLVAAEIETQYF
.,TRBJ2-3,TRBV20-1,.,TGCAGTGCCCCCGCCCGCGGCCCCCCCACAGATACGCAGTATTTT,CSAPARGPPTDTQYF
.,TRBJ2-1,TRBV3-1,TRBD2,TGTGCCAGCACCCTACTAGCGGGGGGGCTCAATGAGCAGTTCTTC,CASTLLAGGLNEQFF
.,TRBJ2-3,TRBV6-4,.,TGTGCCAGCAGTGACTACCCCCCGAATACGCAGTATTTT,CASSDYPPNTQYF
.,TRBJ2-6,TRBV29-1,.,TGCAGCGCTTACAGGGTCGATGGGGCCAACGTCCTGACTTTC,CSAYRVDGANVLTF
.,TRBJ1-1,TRBV7-9,.,TGTGCCAGCAGCCCCCGGACGGACAACACTGAAGCTTTCTTT,CASSPRTDNTEAFF
many,TRBJ2-4,TRBV4-2,TRBD2,TGTGCCAGCGGCCTGGGACTAGCGGGGAATATAGAGCAGTACTTC,CASGLGLAGNIEQYF
.,TRBJ1-2,TRBV12-3/TRBV12-4,.,TGTGCCAGCAGTTTAATGTCAGGCTATGGCTACACCTTC,CASSLMSGYGYTF
many,TRBJ2-3,TRBV6-5,TRBD1,TGTGCCAGCAGTTTCCCGGGACAGGGCACAGATACGCAGTATTTT,CASSFPGQGTDTQYF
few,TRBJ2-7,TRBV5-1,.,TGCGCCAGCAGCTTGTTTGGGGACACCGTCTACGAGCAGTACTTC,CASSLFGDTVYEQYF
few,TRBJ1-6,TRBV6-5,.,TGTGCCAGCCGGGGGGCCGATTTGGGACCCCTCCACTTT,CASRGADLGPLHF
.,TRBJ1-2,TRBV11-2,.,TGTGCCAGCAGCTTAGGATCAGGGGTCTATGGCTACACCTTC,CASSLGSGVYGYTF
.,TRBJ2-3,TRBV7-2,TRBD1,TGTGCCAGCAGCAGCAGGACAGGGGGTTTCACAGATACGCAGTATTTT,CASSSRTGGFTDTQYF
few,TRBJ1-6,TRBV6-6,.,TGTGCCAGCAGTCGAGGGCCGCAGGAAAATTCACCCCTCCACTTT,CASSRGPQENSPLHF
.,TRBJ1-4,TRBV20-1,.,TGCAGTGCTAGCATCTCAGGGGATAATGAAAAACTGTTTTTT,CSASISGDNEKLFF
once,TRBJ2-3,TRBV12-3/TRBV12-4,.,TGTGCCAGCAGTTTAAAAGCGGTGAGAACAGATACGCAGTATTTT,CASSLKAVRTDTQYF
few,TRBJ2-3,TRBV29-1,.,TGCAGCGGAACCGGGACCAGCGGATGGGGAGATACGCAGTATTTT,CSGTGTSGWGDTQYF
.,TRBJ2-1,TRBV20-1,.,TGCAGTGCTAGTGCAGCCGCCAATGAGCGGTTCTTC,CSASAAANERFF
few,TRBJ2-1,TRBV3-1,.,TGTGCCAGCAGCCAAGACTTTGGTGATGAGCAGTTCTTC,CASSQDFGDEQFF